One T cell receptor beta chain is described in this entry. Trimming cost V 5 bases and J 0 bases; bases outside gene matches: 13. CDR3 size: 18 residues. Germline CDR1 SEHNR, CDR2 FQNEAQ (reference sequence). TCRdb processed the RT-PCR reads anew with MiXCR; each CDR3 protein has one entry. The top ten clones hold roughly 4% of a sample with about 680,000 distinct CDR3 sequences, 12% to 15% of them seen once. The specimen was memory CD4+ T cells from blood. The J gene is TRBJ2-7, the V gene TRBV7-9; 10 nucleotides align to TRBD2. The receptor's source is a female donor in good health, serving as a healthy control. The CDR3 DNA sequence: TGTGCCAGCAGCCTACGGACTAGCGGCCCACCTCGCTCCTACGAGCAGTACTTC. It is translated as CASSLRTSGPPRSYEQYF.